This TCR beta chain stems from a study of metastatic and nonmetastatic thyroid tumors. As for the study in general: A comparison of repertoires was made across blood and tumor or nodule tissue from malignant and benign thyroid patients. Study-level results: The study reportedly found significantly higher TCR beta diversity in malignant thyroid tumors than benign nodules, in blood and tumor.

As to this clone: The antigen is unknown.

All patients were untreated before thyroid surgery. In the original workflow: It was from CDR3 differences across clinicopathological groups that a distant-metastasis classifier for papillary thyroid cancer was built. TCRdb recomputed clones from the PCR reads via MiXCR. These V and J calls originate from TCRdb's pipeline instead of the authors' own analysis. In the table there are fewer than 50,000 clones, 28% of which are singletons. The CDR3 covers 16 residues. With 3 bases removed from V and 0 bases from J, the gap between germline ends came to 9 bases. The germline gives CDR1 SGHTA, CDR2 FQGNSA. The rearrangement joins TRBV7-2 to TRBJ2-6, with a tentative D call TRBD2 (7 bases). Specimen: blood. The receptor was derived from a male donor with papillary thyroid cancer or a benign thyroid nodule (not recorded which). Some clones in this sample may be carry-over from other donors' samples. The CDR3 region has the DNA TGTGCCAGCAGCTTGGCGGGGGCCTCTGGGGCCAACGTCCTGACTTTC. Its protein product is CASSLAGASGANVLTF.